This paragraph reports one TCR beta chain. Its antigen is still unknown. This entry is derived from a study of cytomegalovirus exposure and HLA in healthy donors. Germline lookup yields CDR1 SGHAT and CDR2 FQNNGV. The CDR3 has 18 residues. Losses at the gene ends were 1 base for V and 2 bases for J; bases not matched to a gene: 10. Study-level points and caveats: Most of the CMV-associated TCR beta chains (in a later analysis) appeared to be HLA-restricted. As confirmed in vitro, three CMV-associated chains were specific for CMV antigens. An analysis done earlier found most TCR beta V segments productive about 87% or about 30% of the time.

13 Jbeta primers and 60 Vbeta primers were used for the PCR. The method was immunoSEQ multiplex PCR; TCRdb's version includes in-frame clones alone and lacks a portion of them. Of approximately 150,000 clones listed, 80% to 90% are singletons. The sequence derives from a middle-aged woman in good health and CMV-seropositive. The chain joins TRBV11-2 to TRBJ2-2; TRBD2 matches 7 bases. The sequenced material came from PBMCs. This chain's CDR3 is CASSLVPSTSRNTGELFF. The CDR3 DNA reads TGTGCCAGCAGCTTAGTTCCTTCGACTAGCAGAAACACCGGGGAGCTGTTTTTT.